This TCR beta chain is drawn from a study of control samples from healthy donors and cancer patients. Sequencing was performed with immunoSEQ multiplex PCR; in TCRdb, only in-frame clones are kept and a portion is missing. The sample includes 84,000 or so clones, about 79% of them seen just once. CDR1 is GTSNPN and CDR2 is SVGIG in the germline V gene (reference sequence). CDR3 size: 14 residues. The germline V and J ends were trimmed by 3 bases and 0 bases, with 11 bases remaining between them. The V call is TRBV30, the J call TRBJ1-1; D ambiguous. This receptor was taken from a man aged 55 to 69 with head and neck cancer. Source material: PBMCs. The CDR3: CAWRLHGVNTEAFF. CDR3 nucleotides: TGTGCCTGGAGGCTACACGGGGTGAACACTGAAGCTTTCTTT.